Reported below is one T cell receptor beta chain. A junction end diverges from the germline sequence, so it may reflect a read error. Libraries were prepared by immunoSEQ multiplex PCR; TCRdb keeps only in-frame clonotypes and omits some of them. The repertoire holds more than 14,000 clones, 92% seen once, with around 8% in the top ten. These data come from a study of blood T cell repertoires in COVID-19. The wider study: Specimens from acute and convalescent COVID-19 originated in the United States, Italy and Spain. In each case, the material was cDNA or gDNA derived from T cells, B-cell-depleted T cells, or PBMCs.

This TCR was sampled from a human donor with active COVID-19. The donor label of this sample is uncertain. Specimen: peripheral blood.

Written as DNA, the CDR3 is TGTACCAGCAGTGAATCGACAGACTATGGCTACACCTTC. This codes for CTSSESTDYGYTF. The rearrangement joins TRBV25-1 to TRBJ1-2; TRBD1 is a possible D gene (5 bases). CDR1 is MGHDK and CDR2 is SYGVNS in the germline V gene. This CDR3 is 13 amino acids long.